This T cell receptor (beta chain) comes out of a study of blood T cell repertoires in COVID-19. About the research overall: There were acute and convalescent COVID-19 samples, and they came from the United States, Italy and Spain. T cells, B-cell-depleted T cells, or PBMCs provided the cDNA or gDNA that served as material.

Seattle cases were enrolled at active infection and followed longitudinally. Original handling: Reference gene primers were amplified, and this amplification served to estimate nucleated cell counts. Libraries were prepared by immunoSEQ multiplex PCR; TCRdb keeps only in-frame clonotypes and omits some of them. From that table come the V and J calls and clone size; the DNA was used to work out D and trimming. Among around 60,000 clones, 65% to 90% were seen once, and the ten largest hold roughly 10%. From germline, CDR1 is MNHNY and CDR2 SVGAGI (reference sequence). The V end was cut by 6 bases, the J end by 5 bases, with 19 bases between. The CDR3 has 15 amino acids.

This sequence was found in a man aged 50 to 60 with COVID-19, enrolled during active disease. J is TRBJ1-1 and V is TRBV6-6, with D possibly TRBD1 on 6 matching bases. Sequenced input: peripheral blood. CDR3 DNA sequence: TGTGCCAGCAGCCGACAGCGAGGGGGAGAAACTGAAGCTTTCTTT. This translates into CASSRQRGGETEAFF.